This passage covers 2 T cell receptor beta chains from one sample sequenced in a study of cytotoxic CD8 clonotypes in ibrutinib-treated CLL (dated by TCRdb to the early 2020s). Per the publication, the time point label means: about eleven months on ibrutinib. Library generation was performed with the immunoSEQ multiplex PCR assay. The immuneACCESS repertoire file appears here via TCRdb, limited to in-frame rearrangements. These files lack a portion of the clones; in checked studies, under half of the deficit traces to unresolved V genes, and the cause of the others is not known. The sample profile shows 150,000 or so clones; 81% of them were found once. The leading ten clones occupy 2% to 2.5% of the sample. Sample: PBMCs, taken after 12 months of ibrutinib treatment. The source of these receptors is a human donor with chronic lymphocytic leukemia.

The chain joins TRBV4-1 to TRBJ1-1; D is perhaps TRBD1 (6 bases). Deletions cut 3 bases from V and 1 base from J, with 9 bases between. The CDR3 runs to 14 residues. Germline assignment: CDR1 MGHRA and CDR2 YSYEKL. This CDR3 reads CASSQDRENTEAFF. CDR3 nucleotide sequence: TGCGCCAGCAGCCAGGACAGAGAGAACACTGAAGCTTTCTTT.

In this sample, this clone turned up a few times. The genes are TRBV4-1 and TRBJ1-1; no reliable D call. CDR3 length: 12 amino acids. Trimming removed 1 base at V and 10 bases at J, with 10 bases between. Germline V gene lookup returns CDR1 MGHRA and CDR2 YSYEKL. The CDR3 protein is CASSQVGFSAFF. The DNA of the CDR3 is TGCGCCAGCAGCCAAGTGGGGTTCTCAGCTTTCTTT.